The text below deals with one T cell receptor beta chain. Antigen specificity is unknown. The sample belongs to a study of beta chain features in type 1 diabetes. Study as a whole: Healthy donors and patients had similar age, gender and cell yields. Whole-study results and caveats: Researchers could not determine here whether HLA type influences TCRB rearrangement. People with Type 1 diabetes carried modestly yet significantly shorter TCRB CDR3s in all four CD4+ subsets. A cDNA-based sequencing approach could over-represent cells with high TCR expression.

The V end lost 3 bases, the J end lost 5 bases, and 16 bases lay between the germline ends. The CDR3 contains 15 residues. Germline V lookup: CDR1 SGHTA, CDR2 FQGNSA. Expressed TCRB transcripts were sequenced, since all the RNA that had been isolated was reverse transcribed. The repertoire was sequenced with immunoSEQ multiplex PCR; TCRdb's copy has only in-frame clones and lacks some. The table has about 900,000 clones, about 17% seen once. Sequenced material: naive CD4+ T cells from blood. This TCR derives from a young woman in good health. The rearrangement uses TRBV7-2 and TRBJ2-5; the D gene is possibly TRBD1 (5 bases). In DNA, the CDR3 is TGTGCCAGCAGCTTGGACCCCAGGGATCGGGAGACCCAGTACTTC. Its translation: CASSLDPRDRETQYF.